This is a list of T cell receptor beta chains from one sample in a study of CD8 T cells in ankylosing spondylitis. TCRdb recomputed calls from the 5' RACE reads with MiXCR, one row per CDR3 protein. The sample consists of 200,000 to 250,000 distinct CDR3 sequences, just under 7.5% of them appearing once. Material for sequencing was blood, either unsorted or a sorted T cell fraction (not recorded which). These receptors were collected from a male donor with ankylosing spondylitis. The CDR3 runs from the conserved cysteine through the conserved F or W. D genes are given only for firm matches. Only part of the rows carry a size: once, few, many, or a class if the clone is expanded.

j_gene: TRBJ2-1; d_gene: NA; v_gene: TRBV7-6; abundance: many; CDR3aa: CASSSPEQYNEQFF; CDR3nt: TGTGCCAGCAGCTCTCCTGAGCAGTACAATGAGCAGTTCTTC
j_gene: TRBJ1-1; d_gene: NA; v_gene: TRBV7-3; abundance: many; CDR3aa: CASSLGGGNLNTEAFF; CDR3nt: TGTGCCAGCAGCTTAGGCGGGGGGAACCTGAACACTGAAGCTTTCTTT
j_gene: TRBJ1-1; d_gene: NA; v_gene: TRBV28; abundance: many; CDR3aa: CASSLWNGEGLDTEAFF; CDR3nt: TGTGCCAGCAGTTTATGGAATGGGGAGGGTCTGGACACTGAAGCTTTCTTT
j_gene: TRBJ2-7; d_gene: NA; v_gene: TRBV7-6; abundance: many; CDR3aa: CASSLSYHPYEQYF; CDR3nt: TGTGCCAGCAGCTTATCATACCATCCCTACGAGCAGTACTTC
j_gene: TRBJ1-1; d_gene: NA; v_gene: TRBV5-1; abundance: many; CDR3aa: CASSAGGGNTEAFF; CDR3nt: TGCGCCAGCAGCGCCGGGGGAGGGAACACTGAAGCTTTCTTT
j_gene: TRBJ2-7; d_gene: TRBD1; v_gene: TRBV10-3; abundance: many; CDR3aa: CATEPGTGSSYEQYF; CDR3nt: TGTGCCACCGAACCCGGGACAGGGAGCTCCTACGAGCAGTACTTC
j_gene: TRBJ1-2; d_gene: NA; v_gene: TRBV28; abundance: many; CDR3aa: CASSFRRWGIYGYTF; CDR3nt: TGTGCCAGCAGTTTCCGGCGCTGGGGGATCTATGGCTACACCTTC
j_gene: TRBJ2-3; d_gene: NA; v_gene: TRBV12-3/TRBV12-4; abundance: many; CDR3aa: CASSFTLLSTDTQYF; CDR3nt: TGTGCCAGCAGTTTTACCCTACTTAGCACAGATACGCAGTATTTT
j_gene: TRBJ1-1; d_gene: NA; v_gene: TRBV27; abundance: many; CDR3aa: CASSSGSTEAFF; CDR3nt: TGTGCCAGCAGTTCCGGGAGCACTGAAGCTTTCTTT
j_gene: TRBJ2-7; d_gene: TRBD1; v_gene: TRBV27; abundance: many; CDR3aa: CASSFGTATYEQYF; CDR3nt: TGTGCCAGCAGTTTCGGGACAGCCACCTACGAGCAGTACTTC
j_gene: TRBJ2-1; d_gene: TRBD2; v_gene: TRBV24-1; abundance: NA; CDR3aa: CATSGLAGGREQFF; CDR3nt: TGTGCCACCAGTGGGCTAGCGGGGGGGCGTGAGCAGTTCTTC
j_gene: TRBJ1-1; d_gene: NA; v_gene: TRBV27; abundance: many; CDR3aa: CASSLYMTRTEPTEAFF; CDR3nt: TGTGCCAGCAGTTTATATATGACCAGGACAGAACCCACTGAAGCTTTCTTT
j_gene: TRBJ2-7; d_gene: NA; v_gene: TRBV7-9; abundance: many; CDR3aa: CASSAEGLGVSYEQYF; CDR3nt: TGTGCCAGCAGCGCCGAGGGGTTAGGGGTCTCCTACGAGCAGTACTTC
j_gene: TRBJ2-7; d_gene: NA; v_gene: TRBV27; abundance: few; CDR3aa: CASSLSREVWEYF; CDR3nt: TGTGCCAGCAGTTTATCGAGAGAGGTTTGGGAGTACTTC
j_gene: TRBJ2-7; d_gene: TRBD1; v_gene: TRBV27; abundance: few; CDR3aa: CASSFQPGTGYSYEQYF; CDR3nt: TGTGCCAGCAGTTTCCAGCCCGGGACAGGTTACTCCTACGAGCAGTACTTC
j_gene: TRBJ2-7; d_gene: NA; v_gene: TRBV7-2; abundance: few; CDR3aa: CASSSPRDGYEQYF; CDR3nt: TGTGCCAGCAGCTCCCCCCGGGACGGCTACGAGCAGTACTTC
j_gene: TRBJ2-5; d_gene: NA; v_gene: TRBV6-5; abundance: many; CDR3aa: CASSYTTVKETQYF; CDR3nt: TGTGCCAGCAGTTACACGACAGTAAAAGAGACCCAGTACTTC
j_gene: TRBJ1-3; d_gene: NA; v_gene: TRBV6-2/TRBV6-3; abundance: few; CDR3aa: CASSFLEGAGNTIYF; CDR3nt: TGTGCCAGCAGTTTCCTGGAAGGTGCTGGAAACACCATATATTTT
j_gene: TRBJ1-5; d_gene: NA; v_gene: TRBV9; abundance: NA; CDR3aa: CASSVGSERGQPQHF; CDR3nt: TGTGCCAGCAGCGTAGGGTCAGAAAGGGGTCAGCCCCAGCATTTT
j_gene: TRBJ1-1; d_gene: NA; v_gene: TRBV3-1; abundance: few; CDR3aa: CASRMTENTEAFF; CDR3nt: TGTGCCAGTCGCATGACGGAGAACACTGAAGCTTTCTTT
j_gene: TRBJ2-5; d_gene: NA; v_gene: TRBV28; abundance: many; CDR3aa: CASSLEVREETQYF; CDR3nt: TGTGCCAGCAGTTTAGAGGTTAGGGAAGAGACCCAGTACTTC
j_gene: TRBJ2-7; d_gene: TRBD1; v_gene: TRBV29-1; abundance: few; CDR3aa: CSVSDRVGEQYF; CDR3nt: TGCAGCGTCTCGGACAGGGTAGGCGAGCAGTACTTC
j_gene: TRBJ2-2; d_gene: NA; v_gene: TRBV7-6; abundance: NA; CDR3aa: CASSSIWGTNTGELFF; CDR3nt: TGTGCCAGCAGCTCTATTTGGGGAACTAACACCGGGGAGCTGTTTTTT
j_gene: TRBJ1-5; d_gene: NA; v_gene: TRBV4-3; abundance: NA; CDR3aa: CASSQGLGDQPQHF; CDR3nt: TGCGCCAGCAGCCAAGGTCTGGGGGATCAGCCCCAGCATTTT
j_gene: TRBJ2-6; d_gene: NA; v_gene: TRBV19; abundance: many; CDR3aa: CASSDRPSGANVLTF; CDR3nt: TGTGCCAGTAGCGACAGACCCTCTGGGGCCAACGTCCTGACTTTC
j_gene: TRBJ2-2; d_gene: NA; v_gene: TRBV11-2; abundance: few; CDR3aa: CASNHGLGGELFF; CDR3nt: TGTGCCAGCAACCACGGGTTGGGCGGGGAGCTGTTTTTT